These 6 T cell receptor beta chains share one sample of origin, sequenced in a study of blood T cell repertoires in COVID-19. Profiled with immunoSEQ multiplex PCR; TCRdb holds only in-frame clones, not every one. This sample yields 85,000 to 100,000 clones, of which 90% are seen a single time; 1.7% belongs to the top ten. Sequenced: peripheral blood. The origin of the receptors is a man aged 55 to 70 with acute or convalescent COVID-19.

The rearrangement uses TRBV2 and TRBJ1-2; a possible D gene is TRBD1 (6 bases). The V end lost 6 bases, the J end lost 4 bases, and 18 bases lay between the germline ends. The CDR3 consists of 15 residues. The germline gives CDR1 SNHLY, CDR2 FYNNEI. The CDR3 bases are TGTGCCAGCAGCCCACAGGGCCCAGCTAGCTATGGCTACACCTTC. It specifies CASSPQGPASYGYTF.

The chain carries TRBV27 and TRBJ2-7, with 7 bases matching TRBD1. The germline CDR1 and CDR2 sequences are MNHEY and SMNVEV (reference sequence). V shed 1 base, J shed 7 bases, and the junction held 4 bases outside the gene matches. CDR3 length: 13 amino acids. CDR3 DNA: TGTGCCAGCAGTTTATACGAGGGGGCAGAGCAGTACGTC. Amino acids: CASSLYEGAEQYV.

V and J are TRBV7-2 and TRBJ1-4; 9 bases align to TRBD1. Germline values: CDR1 SGHTA, CDR2 FQGNSA. After removal of 3 bases from V and 6 bases from J, the junction contained 5 bases not matched to a gene. The length of the CDR3 is 15 residues. The DNA for the CDR3 is TGTGCCAGCAGCTTTAGGGACAGGGAACATGAAAAACTGTTTTTT. Translated, it gives CASSFRDREHEKLFF.

DNA for the CDR3: TGTGCCAGCAGTTTAGCGAGTGGTGGTGGCTACACCTTC. As protein: CASSLASGGGYTF. The chain has TRBV12-3 or TRBV12-4 and TRBJ1-2; no reliable D call. V was pared by 0 bases and J by 7 bases, with 9 bases between. There are 13 residues in the CDR3.

The chain combines TRBV5-1 with TRBJ2-5; 7 positions match TRBD1. V was clipped by 3 bases and J by 1 base; unmatched bases: 3. The CDR3 is made up of 14 amino acids. Germline CDR1 reads SGHRS; CDR2 reads YFSETQ. CDR3 coding DNA: TGCGCCAGCAGCTGGGGACAGACCCAAGAGACCCAGTACTTC. It specifies CASSWGQTQETQYF.

V and J are TRBV5-1 and TRBJ1-6; D is undetermined. The CDR3 totals 16 residues. The V and J ends lost 4 bases and 7 bases respectively, with 18 bases between them. Germline loops: CDR1 SGHRS, CDR2 YFSETQ. This chain's CDR3 is CASSLEGGTENSPLHF. Written as DNA, the CDR3 is TGCGCCAGCAGCCTAGAGGGCGGAACGGAGAATTCACCCCTCCACTTT.